The rows below give T cell receptor beta chains drawn from one sample of a study of cytomegalovirus exposure and HLA in healthy donors. Sequenced by immunoSEQ multiplex PCR; TCRdb stores in-frame clones only, minus some. The sample lists 150,000 to 200,000 clones, approximately 79% occurring once. The specimen sequenced was PBMCs. These receptor sequences come from a man in his forties in good health and CMV-seropositive. Each CDR3 is given with its conserved first and last residue. Rows give clone size only sometimes, using once, few, many, or a class for an expanded clone.

CDR3: CASSPLWGPSGGYTF
V: TRBV11-2
J: TRBJ1-2
size: -

CDR3: CASSDGTGSGTQYF
V: TRBV11-3
J: TRBJ2-5
size: -

CDR3: CASSPGKKWANHTGELFF
V: TRBV5-6
J: TRBJ2-2
size: -

CDR3: CASILSGGAFTGELFF
V: TRBV7-2
J: TRBJ2-2
size: -

CDR3: CASSPVGGTEAFF
V: TRBV18
J: TRBJ1-1
size: -

CDR3: CASSQQGTNTEAFF
V: TRBV7-3
J: TRBJ1-1
size: -

CDR3: CASSLAGANYGYTF
V: TRBV27
J: TRBJ1-2
size: -

CDR3: CATSREGALNTEAFF
V: TRBV15
J: TRBJ1-1
size: -

CDR3: CASTIAGAVTGELFF
V: TRBV5-4
J: TRBJ2-2
size: -

CDR3: CASAPSRGGVTGELFF
V: TRBV12-5
J: TRBJ2-2
size: -

CDR3: CASSSGDLQAYNEQFF
V: TRBV5-1
J: TRBJ2-1
size: few

CDR3: CASSLRAARETQYF
V: TRBV27
J: TRBJ2-5
size: -

CDR3: CASSEGGEETQYF
V: TRBV6-1
J: TRBJ2-5
size: -

CDR3: CAWMEQGVFHEQYF
V: TRBV30
J: TRBJ2-7
size: -

CDR3: CASSRTSTNYGYTF
V: TRBV7-8
J: TRBJ1-2
size: -

CDR3: CASSPPSVAAWGYTF
V: TRBV7-9
J: TRBJ1-2
size: -

CDR3: CASSEYRDAGELFF
V: TRBV9
J: TRBJ2-2
size: -

CDR3: CASSLGSTQETQYF
V: TRBV5-6
J: TRBJ2-5
size: -

CDR3: CASSVVSGSYNEQFF
V: TRBV9
J: TRBJ2-1
size: -

CDR3: CTSDRAYGYTF
V: TRBV20-1
J: TRBJ1-2
size: -

CDR3: CASSPGTGGETQYF
V: TRBV5-1
J: TRBJ2-5
size: -

CDR3: CASTSEVNYGYTF
V: TRBV6-6
J: TRBJ1-2
size: -

CDR3: CASSLIRDTYSNQPQHF
V: TRBV7-2
J: TRBJ1-5
size: -

CDR3: CASSSTGVSNTEAFF
V: TRBV5-1
J: TRBJ1-1
size: -

CDR3: CASGLGEGGTEAFF
V: TRBV12-5
J: TRBJ1-1
size: -

CDR3: CASSQRGRKADTQYF
V: TRBV5-6
J: TRBJ2-3
size: -

CDR3: CAISDSGQNEQFF
V: TRBV10-3
J: TRBJ2-1
size: -

CDR3: CASSPITGYGAFF
V: TRBV5-1
J: TRBJ1-1
size: few

CDR3: CSVGGLAGVGEQFF
V: TRBV29-1
J: TRBJ2-1
size: -

CDR3: CAGTGQGVCEQYF
V: TRBV21-1
J: TRBJ2-7
size: -

CDR3: CASSLAGGQGYEQYF
V: TRBV5-1
J: TRBJ2-7
size: -

CDR3: CSVPVGALMNTEAFF
V: TRBV29-1
J: TRBJ1-1
size: few

CDR3: CASGWPKNIQYF
V: TRBV27
J: TRBJ2-4
size: -

CDR3: CASSFSGGGNTGELFF
V: TRBV27
J: TRBJ2-2
size: -

CDR3: CARRGRKKNIQYF
V: TRBV7-9
J: TRBJ2-4
size: once

CDR3: CASSPSGYNSPLHF
V: TRBV16
J: TRBJ1-6
size: -

CDR3: CAWSPGLTGETQYF
V: TRBV30
J: TRBJ2-5
size: few

CDR3: CASSLEGTGDYGYTF
V: TRBV5-1
J: TRBJ1-2
size: -

CDR3: CASSLGSRPPGDTQYF
V: TRBV7-2
J: TRBJ2-3
size: -

CDR3: CASSPSGGESEQYF
V: TRBV18
J: TRBJ2-7
size: -

CDR3: CASSTPPGQTDEKLFF
V: TRBV4-1
J: TRBJ1-4
size: few

CDR3: CASSEVAGPATQYF
V: TRBV6-1
J: TRBJ2-3
size: -

CDR3: CASRLQGFGNTIYF
V: TRBV6-5
J: TRBJ1-3
size: few

CDR3: CASSLTGGTGGDTQYF
V: TRBV7-3
J: TRBJ2-3
size: -

CDR3: CASSEGSGQGLWGNQPQHF
V: TRBV2
J: TRBJ1-5
size: once

CDR3: CASSPGGNIQYF
V: TRBV9
J: TRBJ2-4
size: -

CDR3: CASSLAGQGLYEQYF
V: TRBV7-9
J: TRBJ2-7
size: -

CDR3: CASSFTSGDYEQYF
V: TRBV7-3
J: TRBJ2-7
size: -

CDR3: CASRPYQGRNTEAFF
V: TRBV5-5
J: TRBJ1-1
size: -

CDR3: CAWSDQAGYTF
V: TRBV30
J: TRBJ1-2
size: -

CDR3: CASSFQGRTEAFF
V: TRBV5-6
J: TRBJ1-1
size: few

CDR3: CASSLFGQSTDTQYF
V: TRBV5-1
J: TRBJ2-3
size: -

CDR3: CASTRGTGFNEKLFF
V: TRBV11-2
J: TRBJ1-4
size: -

CDR3: CASSPGSHEQYF
V: TRBV7-8
J: TRBJ2-7
size: -

CDR3: CASSEVSYGYTF
V: TRBV6-1
J: TRBJ1-2
size: -